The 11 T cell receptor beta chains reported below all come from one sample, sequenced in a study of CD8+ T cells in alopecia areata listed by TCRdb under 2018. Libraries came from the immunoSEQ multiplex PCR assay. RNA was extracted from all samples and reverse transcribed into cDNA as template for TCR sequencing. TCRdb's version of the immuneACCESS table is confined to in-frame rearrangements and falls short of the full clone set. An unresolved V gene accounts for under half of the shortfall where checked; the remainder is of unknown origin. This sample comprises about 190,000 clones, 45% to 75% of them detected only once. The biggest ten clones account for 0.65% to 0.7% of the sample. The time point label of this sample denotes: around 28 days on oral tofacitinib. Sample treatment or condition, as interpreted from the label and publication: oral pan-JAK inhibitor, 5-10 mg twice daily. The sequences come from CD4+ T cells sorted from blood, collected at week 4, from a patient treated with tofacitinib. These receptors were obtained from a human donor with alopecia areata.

Written as DNA, the CDR3 is TGCAGCGTTGTCGGTGTGGAGTATGGCTACACCTTC. Its protein is CSVVGVEYGYTF. The chain links TRBV29-1 to TRBJ1-2; D is unclear. V shed 4 bases and J shed 5 bases, with 11 bases lying between them. CDR1 and CDR2 from the germline V gene are SQVTM and ANQGSEA. The CDR3 is made up of 12 amino acids.

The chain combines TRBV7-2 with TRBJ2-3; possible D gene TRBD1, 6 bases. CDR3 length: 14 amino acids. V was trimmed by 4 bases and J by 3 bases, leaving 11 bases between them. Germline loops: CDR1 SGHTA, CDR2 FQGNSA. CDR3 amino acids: CASSSSQGTDTQYF. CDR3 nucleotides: TGTGCCAGCAGCTCATCACAGGGAACAGATACGCAGTATTTT.

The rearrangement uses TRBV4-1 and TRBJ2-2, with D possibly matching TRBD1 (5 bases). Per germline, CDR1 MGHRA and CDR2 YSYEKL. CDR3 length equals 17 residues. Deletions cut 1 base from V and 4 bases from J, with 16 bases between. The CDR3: CASSQGMAGPTTGELFF. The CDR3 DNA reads TGCGCCAGCAGCCAAGGAATGGCAGGGCCGACCACCGGGGAGCTGTTTTTT.

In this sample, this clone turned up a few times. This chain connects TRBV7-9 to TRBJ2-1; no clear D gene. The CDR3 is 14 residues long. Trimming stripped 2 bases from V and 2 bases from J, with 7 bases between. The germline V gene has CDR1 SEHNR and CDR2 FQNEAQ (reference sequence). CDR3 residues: CASSLLGPYNEQFF. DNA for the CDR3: TGTGCCAGCAGCTTACTAGGGCCCTACAATGAGCAGTTCTTC.

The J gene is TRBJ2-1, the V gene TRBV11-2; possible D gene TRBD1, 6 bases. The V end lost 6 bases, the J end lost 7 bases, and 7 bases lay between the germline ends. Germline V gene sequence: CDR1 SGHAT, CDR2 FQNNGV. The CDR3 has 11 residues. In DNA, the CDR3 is TGTGCCAGCAGGAGGGGGAATGAGCAGTTCTTC. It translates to CASRRGNEQFF.

The CDR3 nucleotides are TGTGCCAGCAGCTTATATAGCGGCGCCTCCTACAATGAGCAGTTCTTC. It translates to CASSLYSGASYNEQFF. The genes are TRBV7-2 and TRBJ2-1; D is perhaps TRBD2 (6 bases). The CDR3 loop spans 16 amino acids. Germline V gives CDR1 SGHTA, CDR2 FQGNSA. V was trimmed by 2 bases and J by 0 bases, leaving 11 bases between them.

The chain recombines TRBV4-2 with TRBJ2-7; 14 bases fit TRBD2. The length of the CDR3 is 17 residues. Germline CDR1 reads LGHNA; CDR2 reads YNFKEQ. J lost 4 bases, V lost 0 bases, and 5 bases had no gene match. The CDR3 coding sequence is TGTGCCAGCAGCCAAGATGCGACTAGCGGGAGGGCGTACGAGCAGTACTTC. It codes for CASSQDATSGRAYEQYF.

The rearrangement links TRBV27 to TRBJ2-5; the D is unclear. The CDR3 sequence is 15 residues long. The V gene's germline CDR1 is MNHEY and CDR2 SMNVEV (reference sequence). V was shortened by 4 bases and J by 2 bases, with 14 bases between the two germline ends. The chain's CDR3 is CASSSLPGAQETQYF. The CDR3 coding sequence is TGTGCCAGCAGTTCCCTCCCCGGCGCGCAAGAGACCCAGTACTTC.

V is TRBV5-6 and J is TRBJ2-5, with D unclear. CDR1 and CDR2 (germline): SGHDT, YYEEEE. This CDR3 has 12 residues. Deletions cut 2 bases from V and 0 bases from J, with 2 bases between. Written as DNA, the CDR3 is TGTGCCAGCAGCTTCCACCAAGAGACCCAGTACTTC. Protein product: CASSFHQETQYF.

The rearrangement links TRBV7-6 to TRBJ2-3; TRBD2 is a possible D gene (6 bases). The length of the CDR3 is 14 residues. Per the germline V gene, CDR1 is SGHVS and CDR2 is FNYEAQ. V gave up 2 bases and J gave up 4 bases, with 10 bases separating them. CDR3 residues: CASSLYGRSDTQYF. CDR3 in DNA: TGTGCCAGCAGCTTATACGGGAGATCAGATACGCAGTATTTT.

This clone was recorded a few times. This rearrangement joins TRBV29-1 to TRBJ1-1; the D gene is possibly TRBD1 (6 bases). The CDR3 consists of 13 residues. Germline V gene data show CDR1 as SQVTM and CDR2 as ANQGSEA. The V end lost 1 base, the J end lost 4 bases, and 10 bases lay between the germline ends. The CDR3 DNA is TGCAGCGTTGAAGCCTCACAGGGCACTGAAGCTTTCTTT. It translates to CSVEASQGTEAFF.